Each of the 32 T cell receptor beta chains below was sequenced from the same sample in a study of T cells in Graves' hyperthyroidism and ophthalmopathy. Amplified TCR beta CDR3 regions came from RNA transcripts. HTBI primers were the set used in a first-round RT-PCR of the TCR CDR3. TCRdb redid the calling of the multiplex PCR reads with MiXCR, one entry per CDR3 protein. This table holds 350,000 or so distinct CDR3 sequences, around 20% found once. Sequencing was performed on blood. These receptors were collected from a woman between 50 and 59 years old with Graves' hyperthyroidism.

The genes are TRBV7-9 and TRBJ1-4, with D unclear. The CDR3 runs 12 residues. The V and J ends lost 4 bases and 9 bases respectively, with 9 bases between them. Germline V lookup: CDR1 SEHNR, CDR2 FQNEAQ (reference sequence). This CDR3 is CASSSPGKKLFF. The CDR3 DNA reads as TGTGCCAGCAGCTCCCCGGGAAAAAAACTGTTTTTT.

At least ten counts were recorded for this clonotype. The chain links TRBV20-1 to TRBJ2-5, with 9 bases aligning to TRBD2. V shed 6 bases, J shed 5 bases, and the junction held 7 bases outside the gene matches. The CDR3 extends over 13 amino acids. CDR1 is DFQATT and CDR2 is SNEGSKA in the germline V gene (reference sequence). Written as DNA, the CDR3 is TGCAGTGCGCGAGCGGGAGGCTGGGAGACCCAGTACTTC. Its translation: CSARAGGWETQYF.

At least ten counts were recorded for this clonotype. CDR3 coding DNA: TGCAGCGTTGCTTTGGAGGGGAATTCACCCCTCCACTTT. Encoded protein: CSVALEGNSPLHF. This sequence joins TRBV29-1 and TRBJ1-6, with a weak D call TRBD1 (5 bases). The CDR3 runs to 13 residues. Germline-derived CDR1 and CDR2 are SQVTM and ANQGSEA. The germline V and J ends were trimmed by 4 bases and 7 bases, with 11 bases remaining between them. Based on the CDR3 plus reference TRBV29-1 and TRBJ1-6, the full variable domain is SAVISQKPSRDICQRGTSLTIQCQVDSQVTMMFWYRQQPGQSLTLIATANQGSEATYESGFVIDKFPISRPNLTFSTLTVSNMSPEDSSIYLCSVALEGNSPLHFGNGTRLTVT.

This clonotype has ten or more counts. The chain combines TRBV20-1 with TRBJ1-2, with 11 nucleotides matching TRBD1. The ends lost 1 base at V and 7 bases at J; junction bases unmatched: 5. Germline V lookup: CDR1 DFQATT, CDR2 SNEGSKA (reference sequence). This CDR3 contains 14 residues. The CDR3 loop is CSARGGQGAPGYTF. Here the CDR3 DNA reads TGCAGTGCTAGAGGTGGACAGGGGGCGCCTGGCTACACCTTC.

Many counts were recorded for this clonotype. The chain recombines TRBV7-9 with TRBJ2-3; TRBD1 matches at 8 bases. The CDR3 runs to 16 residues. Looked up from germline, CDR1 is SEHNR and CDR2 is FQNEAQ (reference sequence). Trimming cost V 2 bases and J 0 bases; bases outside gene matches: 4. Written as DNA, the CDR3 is TGTGCCAGCAGCTTACGCGACAGGGGTAGCACAGATACGCAGTATTTT. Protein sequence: CASSLRDRGSTDTQYF.

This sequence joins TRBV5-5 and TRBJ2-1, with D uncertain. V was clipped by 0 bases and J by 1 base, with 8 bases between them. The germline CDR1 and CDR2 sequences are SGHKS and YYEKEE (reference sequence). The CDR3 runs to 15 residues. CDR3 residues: CASSLAWESYNEQFF. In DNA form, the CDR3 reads TGTGCCAGCAGCTTGGCCTGGGAATCCTACAATGAGCAGTTCTTC. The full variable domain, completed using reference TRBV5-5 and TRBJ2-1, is DAGVTQSPTHLIKTRGQQVTLRCSPISGHKSVSWYQQVLGQGPQFIFQYYEKEERGRGNFPDRFSARQFPNYSSELNVNALLLGDSALYLCASSLAWESYNEQFFGPGTRLTVL.

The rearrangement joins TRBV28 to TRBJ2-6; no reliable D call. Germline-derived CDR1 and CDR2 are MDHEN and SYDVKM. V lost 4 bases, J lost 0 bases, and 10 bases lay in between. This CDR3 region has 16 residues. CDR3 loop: CASSSRLRSGANVLTF. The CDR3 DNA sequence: TGTGCCAGCAGTTCGAGGCTCCGCTCTGGGGCCAACGTCCTGACTTTC.

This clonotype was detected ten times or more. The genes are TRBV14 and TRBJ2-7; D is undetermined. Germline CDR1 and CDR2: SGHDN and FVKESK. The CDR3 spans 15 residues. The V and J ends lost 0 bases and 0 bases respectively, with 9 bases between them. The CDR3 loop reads CASSQESIPSYEQYF. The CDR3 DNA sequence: TGTGCCAGCAGCCAAGAAAGCATACCCTCCTACGAGCAGTACTTC. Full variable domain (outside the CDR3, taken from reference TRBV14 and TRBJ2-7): EAGVTQFPSHSVIEKGQTVTLRCDPISGHDNLYWYRRVMGKEIKFLLHFVKESKQDESGMPNNRFLAERTGGTYSTLKVQPAELEDSGVYFCASSQESIPSYEQYFGPGTRLTVT.

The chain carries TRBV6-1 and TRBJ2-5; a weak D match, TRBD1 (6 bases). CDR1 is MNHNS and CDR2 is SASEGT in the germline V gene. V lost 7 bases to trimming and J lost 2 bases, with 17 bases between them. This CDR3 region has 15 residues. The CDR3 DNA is TGTGCCAGCAATCCGTTGGGGGCAGGGCAAGAGACCCAGTACTTC. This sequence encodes CASNPLGAGQETQYF.

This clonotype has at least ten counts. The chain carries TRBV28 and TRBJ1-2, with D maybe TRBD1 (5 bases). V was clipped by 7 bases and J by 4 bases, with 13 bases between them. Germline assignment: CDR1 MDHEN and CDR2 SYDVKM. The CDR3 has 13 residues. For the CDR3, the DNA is TGTGCCAGCACCCCGGGGGGGGGCTATGGCTACACCTTC. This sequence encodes CASTPGGGYGYTF.

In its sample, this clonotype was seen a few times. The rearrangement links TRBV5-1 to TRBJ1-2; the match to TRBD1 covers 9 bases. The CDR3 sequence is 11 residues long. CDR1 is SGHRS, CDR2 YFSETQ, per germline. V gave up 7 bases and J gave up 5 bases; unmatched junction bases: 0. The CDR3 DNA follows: TGCGCCAGCGGACAGGGGTATGGCTACACCTTC. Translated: CASGQGYGYTF. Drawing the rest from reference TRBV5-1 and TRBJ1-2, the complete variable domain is KAGVTQTPRYLIKTRGQQVTLSCSPISGHRSVSWYQQTPGQGLQFLFEYFSETQRNKGNFPGRFSGRQFSNSRSEMNVSTLELGDSALYLCASGQGYGYTFGSGTRLTVV.

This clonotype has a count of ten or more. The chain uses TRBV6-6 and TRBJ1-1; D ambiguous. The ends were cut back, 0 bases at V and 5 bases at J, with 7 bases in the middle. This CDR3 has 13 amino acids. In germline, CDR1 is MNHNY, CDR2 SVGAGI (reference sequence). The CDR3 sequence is CASSYSTETEAFF. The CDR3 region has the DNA TGTGCCAGCAGTTACTCGACCGAGACTGAAGCTTTCTTT.

The CDR3, as DNA: TGTGCCAGCGGGAGTTCGGCTGGAAACACCATATATTTT. The encoded protein is CASGSSAGNTIYF. The chain joins TRBV27 to TRBJ1-3, with D uncertain. The CDR3 loop spans 13 amino acids. V was trimmed by 8 bases and J by 2 bases, leaving 10 bases between them. From germline, CDR1 is MNHEY and CDR2 SMNVEV (reference sequence).

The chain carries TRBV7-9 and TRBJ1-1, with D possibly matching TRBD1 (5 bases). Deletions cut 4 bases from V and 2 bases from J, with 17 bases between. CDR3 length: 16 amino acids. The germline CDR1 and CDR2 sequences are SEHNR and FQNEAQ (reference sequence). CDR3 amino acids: CASSWPGAGVNTEAFF. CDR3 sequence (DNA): TGTGCCAGCAGCTGGCCCGGGGCGGGGGTTAACACTGAAGCTTTCTTT. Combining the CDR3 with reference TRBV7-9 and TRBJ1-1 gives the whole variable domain DTGVSQNPRHKITKRGQNVTFRCDPISEHNRLYWYRQTLGQGPEFLTYFQNEAQLEKSRLLSDRFSAERPKGSFSTLEIQRTEQGDSAMYLCASSWPGAGVNTEAFFGQGTRLTVV.

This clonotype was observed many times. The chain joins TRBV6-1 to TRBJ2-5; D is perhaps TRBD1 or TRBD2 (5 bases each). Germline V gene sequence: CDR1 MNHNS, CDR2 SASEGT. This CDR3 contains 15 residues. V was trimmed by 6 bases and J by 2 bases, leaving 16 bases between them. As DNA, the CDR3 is TGTGCCAGCAGCGATCGGGACGGTCGTCAAGAGACCCAGTACTTC. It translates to CASSDRDGRQETQYF.

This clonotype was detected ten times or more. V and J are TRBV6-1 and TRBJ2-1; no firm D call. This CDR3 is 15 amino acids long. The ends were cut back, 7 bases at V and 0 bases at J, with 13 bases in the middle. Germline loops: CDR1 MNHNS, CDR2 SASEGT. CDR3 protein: CASKKLKSSYNEQFF. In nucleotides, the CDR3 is TGTGCCAGCAAAAAGTTAAAGAGCTCCTACAATGAGCAGTTCTTC.

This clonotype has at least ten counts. The CDR3 sequence: CASSQDAYPGAEAFF. DNA for the CDR3: TGTGCCAGCAGCCAAGATGCCTACCCGGGGGCTGAAGCTTTCTTT. The chain joins TRBV3-1 to TRBJ1-1, with D perhaps matching TRBD1 (5 bases). V shed 0 bases and J shed 6 bases, with 14 bases lying between them. This CDR3 comprises 15 residues. Germline lookup yields CDR1 LGHDT and CDR2 YNNKEL (reference sequence).

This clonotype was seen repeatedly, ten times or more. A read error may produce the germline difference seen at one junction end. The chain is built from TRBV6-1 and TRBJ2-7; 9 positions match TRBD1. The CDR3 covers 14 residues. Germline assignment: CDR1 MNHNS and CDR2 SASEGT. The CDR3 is CASREGTGIYEQYF. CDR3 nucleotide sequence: TGTGCCAGCAGGGAAGGGACAGGGATCTACGAGCAGTACTTC.

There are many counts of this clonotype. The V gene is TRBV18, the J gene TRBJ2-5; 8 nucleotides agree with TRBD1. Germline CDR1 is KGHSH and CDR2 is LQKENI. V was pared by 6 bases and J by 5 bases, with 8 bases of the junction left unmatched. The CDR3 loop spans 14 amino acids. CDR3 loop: CASSPGQGMETQYF. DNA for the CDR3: TGTGCCAGCTCGCCCGGACAGGGAATGGAGACCCAGTACTTC.

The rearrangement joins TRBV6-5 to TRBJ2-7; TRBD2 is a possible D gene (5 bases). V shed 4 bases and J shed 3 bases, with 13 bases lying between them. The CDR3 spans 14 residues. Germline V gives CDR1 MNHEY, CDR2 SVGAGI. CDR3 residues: CASSFTVGGYEQYF. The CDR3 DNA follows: TGTGCCAGCAGTTTCACGGTCGGAGGCTACGAGCAGTACTTC.

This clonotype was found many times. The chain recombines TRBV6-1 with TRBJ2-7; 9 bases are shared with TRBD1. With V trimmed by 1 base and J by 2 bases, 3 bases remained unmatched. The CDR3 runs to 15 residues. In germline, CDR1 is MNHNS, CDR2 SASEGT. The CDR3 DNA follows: TGTGCCAGCAGTGAAGTGGGACAGGGACCCTACGAGCAGTACTTC. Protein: CASSEVGQGPYEQYF.

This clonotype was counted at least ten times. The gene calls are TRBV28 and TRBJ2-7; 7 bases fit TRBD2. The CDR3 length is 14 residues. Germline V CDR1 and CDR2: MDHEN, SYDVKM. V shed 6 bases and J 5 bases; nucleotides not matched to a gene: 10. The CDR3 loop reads CASRPGGVTDEQYF. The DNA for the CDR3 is TGTGCCAGCAGGCCGGGGGGAGTGACGGACGAGCAGTACTTC.

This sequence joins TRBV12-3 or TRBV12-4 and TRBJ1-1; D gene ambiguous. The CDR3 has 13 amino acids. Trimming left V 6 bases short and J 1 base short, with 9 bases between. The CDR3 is CASRKEANTEAFF. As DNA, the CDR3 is TGTGCCAGCAGGAAAGAGGCGAACACTGAAGCTTTCTTT.

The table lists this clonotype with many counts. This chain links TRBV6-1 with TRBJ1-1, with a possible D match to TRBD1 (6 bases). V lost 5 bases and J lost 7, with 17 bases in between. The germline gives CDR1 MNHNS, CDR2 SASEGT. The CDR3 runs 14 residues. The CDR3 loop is CASSLRGGGSEAFF. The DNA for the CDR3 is TGTGCCAGCAGTCTCCGAGGGGGGGGGAGTGAAGCTTTCTTT.

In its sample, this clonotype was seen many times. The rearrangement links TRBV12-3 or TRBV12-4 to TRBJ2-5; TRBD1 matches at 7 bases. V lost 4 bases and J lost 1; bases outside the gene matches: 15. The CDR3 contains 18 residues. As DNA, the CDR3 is TGTGCCAGCAGTTCCCCCAAGGGGGCGAGGGCTCGCCAAGAGACCCAGTACTTC. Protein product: CASSSPKGARARQETQYF.

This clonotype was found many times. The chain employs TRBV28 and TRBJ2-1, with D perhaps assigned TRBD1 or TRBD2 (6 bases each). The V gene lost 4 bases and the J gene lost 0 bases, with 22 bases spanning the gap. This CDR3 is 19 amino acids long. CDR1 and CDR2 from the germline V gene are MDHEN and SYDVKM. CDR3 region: CASSSIRRRGVSSYNEQFF. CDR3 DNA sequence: TGTGCCAGCAGTTCAATCCGCCGTAGGGGGGTCAGCTCCTACAATGAGCAGTTCTTC.

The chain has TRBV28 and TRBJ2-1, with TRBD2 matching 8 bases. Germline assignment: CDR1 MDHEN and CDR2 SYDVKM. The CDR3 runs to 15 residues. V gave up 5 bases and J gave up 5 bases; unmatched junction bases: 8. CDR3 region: CASSARLALNNEQFF. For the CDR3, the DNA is TGTGCCAGCAGTGCACGACTAGCGTTGAACAATGAGCAGTTCTTC. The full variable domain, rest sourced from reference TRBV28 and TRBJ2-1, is DVKVTQSSRYLVKRTGEKVFLECVQDMDHENMFWYRQDPGLGLRLIYFSYDVKMKEKGDIPEGYSVSREKKERFSLILESASTNQTSMYLCASSARLALNNEQFFGPGTRLTVL.

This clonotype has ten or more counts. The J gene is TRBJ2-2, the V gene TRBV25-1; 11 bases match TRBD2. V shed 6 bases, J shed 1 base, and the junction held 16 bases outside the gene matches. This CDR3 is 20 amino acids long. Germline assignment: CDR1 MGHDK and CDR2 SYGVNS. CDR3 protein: CASSPTATGTSGMNTGELFF. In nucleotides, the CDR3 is TGTGCCAGCAGCCCGACAGCCACCGGGACTAGCGGAATGAACACCGGGGAGCTGTTTTTT.

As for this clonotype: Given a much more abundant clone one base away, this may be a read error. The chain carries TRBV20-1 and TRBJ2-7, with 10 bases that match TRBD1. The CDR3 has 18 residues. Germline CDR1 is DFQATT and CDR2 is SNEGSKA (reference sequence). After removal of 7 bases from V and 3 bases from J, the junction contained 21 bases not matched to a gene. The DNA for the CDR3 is TGCAGTGTTCCAGGGAAGAGGCACCGGGACAGGGGTGTCTACGAGCAGTACTTC. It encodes CSVPGKRHRDRGVYEQYF.

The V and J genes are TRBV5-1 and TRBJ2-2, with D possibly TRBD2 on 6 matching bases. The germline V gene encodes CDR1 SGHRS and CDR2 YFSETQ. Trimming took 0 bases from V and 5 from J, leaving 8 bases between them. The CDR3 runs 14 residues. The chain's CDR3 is CASSLGSGTGELFF. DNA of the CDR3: TGCGCCAGCAGCTTGGGTAGCGGTACCGGGGAGCTGTTTTTT.

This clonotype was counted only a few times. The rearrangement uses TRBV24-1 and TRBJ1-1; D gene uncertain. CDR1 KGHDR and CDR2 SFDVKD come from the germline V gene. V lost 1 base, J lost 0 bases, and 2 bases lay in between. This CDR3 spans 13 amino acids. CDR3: CATSDFLNTEAFF. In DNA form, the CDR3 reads TGTGCCACCAGTGATTTCTTGAACACTGAAGCTTTCTTT.

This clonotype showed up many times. The CDR3 nucleotides are TGTGCCAGCAGCACCCAGGTGAACACTGAAGCTTTCTTT. Amino acids: CASSTQVNTEAFF. The chain carries TRBV9 and TRBJ1-1; D gene uncertain. CDR3 length equals 13 residues. The germline gives CDR1 SGDLS, CDR2 YYNGEE. V dropped 4 bases and J dropped 0 bases, with 7 bases sitting between them.